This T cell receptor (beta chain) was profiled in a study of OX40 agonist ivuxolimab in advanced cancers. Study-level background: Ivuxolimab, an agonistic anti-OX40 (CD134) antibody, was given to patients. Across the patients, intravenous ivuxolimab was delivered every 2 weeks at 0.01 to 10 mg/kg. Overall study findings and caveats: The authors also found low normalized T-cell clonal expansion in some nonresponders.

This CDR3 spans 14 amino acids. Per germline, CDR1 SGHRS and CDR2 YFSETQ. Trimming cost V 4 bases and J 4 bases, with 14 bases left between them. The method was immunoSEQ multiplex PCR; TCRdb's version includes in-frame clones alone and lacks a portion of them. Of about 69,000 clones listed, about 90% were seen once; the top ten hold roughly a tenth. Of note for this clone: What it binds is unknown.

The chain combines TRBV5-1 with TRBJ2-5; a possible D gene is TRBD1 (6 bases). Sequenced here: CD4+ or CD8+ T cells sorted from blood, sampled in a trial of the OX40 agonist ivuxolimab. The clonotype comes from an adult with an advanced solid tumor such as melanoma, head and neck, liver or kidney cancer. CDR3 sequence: CASSPGTPGETQYF. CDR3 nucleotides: TGCGCCAGCAGCCCCGGGACACCGGGAGAGACCCAGTACTTC.